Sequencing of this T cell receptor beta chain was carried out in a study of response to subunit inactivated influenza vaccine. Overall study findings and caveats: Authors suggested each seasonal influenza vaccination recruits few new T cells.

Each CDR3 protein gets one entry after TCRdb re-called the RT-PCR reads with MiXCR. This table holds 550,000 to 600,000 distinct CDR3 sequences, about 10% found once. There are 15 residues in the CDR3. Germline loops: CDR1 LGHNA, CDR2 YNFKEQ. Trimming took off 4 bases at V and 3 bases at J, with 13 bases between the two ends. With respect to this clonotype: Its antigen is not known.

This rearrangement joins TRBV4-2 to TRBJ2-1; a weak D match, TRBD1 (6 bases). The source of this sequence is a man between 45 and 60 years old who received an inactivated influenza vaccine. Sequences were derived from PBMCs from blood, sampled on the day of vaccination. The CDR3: CASSLGQLCYNEQFF. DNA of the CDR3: TGTGCCAGCAGCCTCGGACAGCTCTGCTACAATGAGCAGTTCTTC.